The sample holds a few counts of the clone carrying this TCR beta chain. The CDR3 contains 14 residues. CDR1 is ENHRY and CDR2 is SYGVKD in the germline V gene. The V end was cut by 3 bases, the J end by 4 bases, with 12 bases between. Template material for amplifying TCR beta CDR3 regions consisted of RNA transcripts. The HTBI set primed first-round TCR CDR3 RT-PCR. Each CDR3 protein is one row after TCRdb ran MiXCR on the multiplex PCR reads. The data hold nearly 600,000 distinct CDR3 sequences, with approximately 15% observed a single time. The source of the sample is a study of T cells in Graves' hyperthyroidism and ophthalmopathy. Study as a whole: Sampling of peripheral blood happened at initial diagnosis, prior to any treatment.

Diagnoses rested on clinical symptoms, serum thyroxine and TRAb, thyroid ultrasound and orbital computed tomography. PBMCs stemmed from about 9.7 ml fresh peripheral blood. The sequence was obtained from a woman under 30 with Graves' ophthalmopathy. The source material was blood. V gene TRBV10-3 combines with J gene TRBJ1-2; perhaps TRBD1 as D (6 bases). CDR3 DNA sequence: TGTGCCATCAGTGACCCCGGACAGTCCTATGGCTACACCTTC. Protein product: CAISDPGQSYGYTF.